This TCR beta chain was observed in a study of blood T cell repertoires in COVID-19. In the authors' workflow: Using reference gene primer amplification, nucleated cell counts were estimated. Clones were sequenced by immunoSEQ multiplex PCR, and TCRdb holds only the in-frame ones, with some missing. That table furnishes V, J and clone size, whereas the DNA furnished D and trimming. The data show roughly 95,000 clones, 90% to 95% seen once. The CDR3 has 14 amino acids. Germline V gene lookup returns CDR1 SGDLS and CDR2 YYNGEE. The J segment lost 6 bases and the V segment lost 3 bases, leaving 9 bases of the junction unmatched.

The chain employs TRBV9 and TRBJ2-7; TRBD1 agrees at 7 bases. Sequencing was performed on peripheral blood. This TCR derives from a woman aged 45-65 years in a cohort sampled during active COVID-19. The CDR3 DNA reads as TGTGCCAGCAGCGCCACCGGGACAGTACGCGAGCAGTACTTC. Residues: CASSATGTVREQYF.